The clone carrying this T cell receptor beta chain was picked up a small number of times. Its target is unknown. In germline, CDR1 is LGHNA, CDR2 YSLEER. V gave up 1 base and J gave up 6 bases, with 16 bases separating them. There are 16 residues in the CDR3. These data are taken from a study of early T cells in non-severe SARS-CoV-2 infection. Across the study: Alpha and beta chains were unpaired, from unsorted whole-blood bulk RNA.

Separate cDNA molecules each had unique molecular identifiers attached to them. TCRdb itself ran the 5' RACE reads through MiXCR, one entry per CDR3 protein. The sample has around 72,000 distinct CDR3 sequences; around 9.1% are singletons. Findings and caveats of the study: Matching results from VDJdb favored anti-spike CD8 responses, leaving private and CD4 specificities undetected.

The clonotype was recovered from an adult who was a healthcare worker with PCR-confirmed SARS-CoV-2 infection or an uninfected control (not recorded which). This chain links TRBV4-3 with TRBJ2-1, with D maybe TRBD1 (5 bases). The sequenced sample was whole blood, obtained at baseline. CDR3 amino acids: CASSQAPPGQGNEQFF. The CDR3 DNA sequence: TGCGCCAGCAGCCAAGCACCGCCCGGGCAGGGCAATGAGCAGTTCTTC.